Presented here are 32 T cell receptor beta chains from one specimen sequenced in a study of shared clonotypes between healthy human individuals. Here immunoSEQ multiplex PCR was the method, and the copy in TCRdb shows in-frame clones only, minus some. The sample includes 2.5 million or so clones, approximately 90% of them seen just once. The sample was naive CD4+ T cells sorted from blood. The sample's subset: CD45RA+ positively selected. The origin of the receptors is a man younger than 35 in good health.

The V call is TRBV14, the J call TRBJ2-7; weak D call: TRBD1 (5 bases). This CDR3 comprises 14 residues. In germline, CDR1 is SGHDN, CDR2 FVKESK. V gave up 0 bases and J gave up 1 base, with 7 bases separating them. CDR3: CASSQDQGSYEQYF. The CDR3, as DNA: TGTGCCAGCAGCCAAGATCAGGGTTCCTACGAGCAGTACTTC.

The V gene is TRBV19, the J gene TRBJ2-2, with D tentatively TRBD1 (6 bases). The CDR3 totals 15 residues. Germline CDR1 and CDR2: LNHDA and SQIVND (reference sequence). Trimming removed 3 bases at V and 8 bases at J, with 16 bases between. The CDR3: CASSIGRGSKGELFF. For the CDR3, the DNA is TGTGCCAGTAGTATCGGCAGGGGATCGAAGGGGGAGCTGTTTTTT.

Details on this clone: Additional DNA sequences in this sample encode the identical CDR3. The V and J genes are TRBV11-3 and TRBJ2-1, with no clear D. V was clipped by 8 bases and J by 5 bases, with 7 bases between them. CDR1 and CDR2 from the germline V gene are SGHNT and YENEEA. The CDR3 is 11 amino acids. CDR3 nucleotides: TGTGCCAGCTCCGCGGACAATGAGCAGTTCTTC. It is translated as CASSADNEQFF.

The gene calls are TRBV9 and TRBJ1-3; 7 nucleotides agree with TRBD1. CDR3 length equals 16 residues. Looked up from germline, CDR1 is SGDLS and CDR2 is YYNGEE. With V trimmed by 3 bases and J by 1 base, 7 bases remained unmatched. The CDR3 spells CASSALSGQSGNTIYF. The DNA of the CDR3 is TGTGCCAGCAGCGCCCTTTCGGGACAGTCTGGAAACACCATATATTTT. Together with reference TRBV9 and TRBJ1-3, the CDR3 gives the full variable domain: DSGVTQTPKHLITATGQRVTLRCSPRSGDLSVYWYQQSLDQGLQFLIQYYNGEERAKGNILERFSAQQFPDLHSELNLSSLELGDSALYFCASSALSGQSGNTIYFGEGSWLTVV.

The chain employs TRBV2 and TRBJ1-6; D remains unclear. In germline, CDR1 is SNHLY, CDR2 FYNNEI. CDR3 length: 13 residues. The V and J ends lost 10 bases and 5 bases respectively, with 12 bases between them. CDR3 nucleotides: TGTGCCACCCAATCGGGCGATAATTCACCCCTCCACTTT. It specifies CATQSGDNSPLHF.

The rearrangement joins TRBV19 to TRBJ2-2; 9 bases are a match to TRBD1. Trimming took 6 bases from V and 3 from J; bases not matched to a gene: 8. The CDR3 covers 16 residues. Germline V gives CDR1 LNHDA, CDR2 SQIVND (reference sequence). Here the CDR3 reads CASRIPRTGDTGELFF. CDR3 DNA: TGTGCCAGTAGGATACCCCGGACAGGGGACACCGGGGAGCTGTTTTTT. The variable domain in full, with the rest retrieved from reference TRBV19 and TRBJ2-2, is DGGITQSPKYLFRKEGQNVTLSCEQNLNHDAMYWYRQDPGQGLRLIYYSQIVNDFQKGDIAEGYSVSREKKESFPLTVTSAQKNPTAFYLCASRIPRTGDTGELFFGEGSRLTVL.

Details on this clone: One end of the junction is discordant with germline, which a read error may explain. This rearrangement joins TRBV5-5 to TRBJ1-1; TRBD1 matches at 7 bases. CDR1 and CDR2 (germline): SGHKS, YYEKEE (reference sequence). The CDR3 has 14 residues. The CDR3 is CASRLGQLNTEAFF. The CDR3 region has the DNA TGTGCCAGCAGATTGGGACAGCTGAACACTGAAGCTTTCTTT. The complete variable domain, with remaining parts taken from reference TRBV5-5 and TRBJ1-1, reads DAGVTQSPTHLIKTRGQQVTLRCSPISGHKSVSWYQQVLGQGPQFIFQYYEKEERGRGNFPDRFSARQFPNYSSELNVNALLLGDSALYLCASRLGQLNTEAFFGQGTRLTVV.

The genes are TRBV4-3 and TRBJ1-2; the D is unclear. The CDR3 covers 15 residues. Trimming pared 3 bases from V and 5 bases from J, leaving 16 bases between. CDR1 and CDR2 from the germline V gene are LGHNA and YSLEER. The CDR3 spells CASSQRAGDDYGYTF. DNA of the CDR3: TGCGCCAGCAGCCAGAGGGCCGGGGATGATTATGGCTACACCTTC.

The rearrangement links TRBV15 to TRBJ2-3; D possibly corresponds to TRBD1 (6 bases). Looked up from germline, CDR1 is LNHNV and CDR2 is YYDKDF (reference sequence). This CDR3 comprises 15 residues. V gave up 3 bases and J gave up 4 bases, with 14 bases separating them. The CDR3 loop is CATSSPLGASDTQYF. CDR3 bases: TGTGCCACCAGCAGCCCATTGGGGGCGTCAGATACGCAGTATTTT.

The chain carries TRBV18 and TRBJ2-1, with 7 bases aligning to TRBD1. CDR3 length: 16 residues. The junction had 5 bases not matched to a gene; V was cut back by 3 bases and J by 0 bases. The V gene's germline CDR1 is KGHSH and CDR2 LQKENI. The CDR3 here is CASSPGPGGSYNEQFF. CDR3 DNA sequence: TGTGCCAGCTCACCCGGACCAGGGGGCTCCTACAATGAGCAGTTCTTC.

V usage is TRBV7-9 and J usage is TRBJ1-6, with unresolved D. The V end lost 1 base, the J end lost 0 bases, and 7 bases lay between the germline ends. The germline gives CDR1 SEHNR, CDR2 FQNEAQ (reference sequence). This CDR3 is 16 amino acids long. The CDR3 protein is CASSLGSSSYNSPLHF. In DNA form, the CDR3 reads TGTGCCAGCAGCTTAGGAAGCAGCTCCTATAATTCACCCCTCCACTTT.

The gene calls are TRBV5-1 and TRBJ2-5; a possible D gene is TRBD1 (7 bases). V was trimmed by 4 bases and J by 1 base, leaving 11 bases between them. Germline CDR1 and CDR2: SGHRS and YFSETQ. The CDR3 is 14 residues long. As DNA, the CDR3 is TGCGCCAGCAGCGCGGGACAGCTCCAAGAGACCCAGTACTTC. Encoded protein: CASSAGQLQETQYF.

V gene TRBV5-8 combines with J gene TRBJ2-5, with TRBD2 as a possible D gene (5 bases). The V gene lost 4 bases and the J gene lost 4 bases, with 17 bases spanning the gap. The CDR3 is 15 residues long. Per the germline V gene, CDR1 is SGHTS and CDR2 is YDEGEE. The CDR3 nucleotides read TGTGCCAGCAGCCCTCCTTGGACGGCGGGAGAGACCCAGTACTTC. This codes for CASSPPWTAGETQYF.

J is TRBJ1-1 and V is TRBV19; no clear D. Deletions cut 2 bases from V and 5 bases from J, with 3 bases between. Per the germline V gene, CDR1 is LNHDA and CDR2 is SQIVND (reference sequence). The CDR3 runs to 11 residues. The DNA of the CDR3 is TGTGCCAGTAGTATAAAGACTGAAGCTTTCTTT. This sequence encodes CASSIKTEAFF.

The chain employs TRBV9 and TRBJ2-1; TRBD2 might be the D (7 bases). The germline gives CDR1 SGDLS, CDR2 YYNGEE. V was shortened by 0 bases and J by 9 bases, with 25 bases between the two germline ends. CDR3 length: 18 residues. The CDR3 sequence: CASSVAPGGAPLHSEQFF. CDR3 sequence (DNA): TGTGCCAGCAGCGTAGCTCCGGGGGGCGCCCCTCTACATAGTGAGCAGTTCTTC.

V gene TRBV25-1 combines with J gene TRBJ1-2; maybe TRBD1 (5 bases). The length of the CDR3 is 14 residues. CDR1 and CDR2 (germline): MGHDK, SYGVNS. With 3 bases removed from V and 0 bases from J, the gap between germline ends came to 8 bases. The CDR3 coding sequence is TGTGCCAGCAGTGACCCGGGGGCTAACTATGGCTACACCTTC. Encoded protein: CASSDPGANYGYTF.

This clone appeared once. The chain links TRBV7-8 to TRBJ1-1; 10 bases align to TRBD1. The CDR3 covers 13 residues. CDR1 and CDR2 from the germline V gene are SGHVS and FQNEAQ. V gave up 5 bases and J gave up 10 bases; unmatched junction bases: 7. The CDR3 DNA reads TGTGCCAGCAGCACGGACAGGGGGGAAAGAGCTTTCTTT. It encodes CASSTDRGERAFF.

The CDR3 DNA follows: TGTGCCAGCAGCCTCTATACAGGGAACACCGGGGAGCTGTTTTTT. It is translated as CASSLYTGNTGELFF. The V call is TRBV11-2, the J call TRBJ2-2; the D gene is possibly TRBD1 (5 bases). V lost 5 bases, J lost 1 base, and 11 bases lay in between. Germline-derived CDR1 and CDR2 are SGHAT and FQNNGV. CDR3 length: 15 residues.

The chain uses TRBV10-3 and TRBJ2-7, with 8 positions matching TRBD2. CDR3 size: 16 residues. Losses at the gene ends were 5 bases for V and 3 bases for J; bases not matched to a gene: 12. Germline CDR1 and CDR2: ENHRY and SYGVKD. CDR3 in amino acids: CAISTRGSGSFYEQYF. The DNA for the CDR3 is TGTGCCATCAGTACCCGGGGGAGCGGGAGTTTCTACGAGCAGTACTTC.

This chain joins TRBV19 and TRBJ2-2, with D perhaps matching TRBD2 (6 bases). With 5 bases removed from V and 4 bases from J, the gap between germline ends came to 17 bases. In germline, CDR1 is LNHDA, CDR2 SQIVND (reference sequence). This CDR3 has 16 amino acids. Written as DNA, the CDR3 is TGTGCCAGTAGTCCCCCGGGGGTTTGGGTCACCGGGGAGCTGTTTTTT. Protein sequence: CASSPPGVWVTGELFF. The full variable domain, completed using reference TRBV19 and TRBJ2-2, is DGGITQSPKYLFRKEGQNVTLSCEQNLNHDAMYWYRQDPGQGLRLIYYSQIVNDFQKGDIAEGYSVSREKKESFPLTVTSAQKNPTAFYLCASSPPGVWVTGELFFGEGSRLTVL.

V gene TRBV5-1 combines with J gene TRBJ2-2, with TRBD1 matching over 12 bases. Trimming cost V 7 bases and J 3 bases; bases outside gene matches: 4. This CDR3 is built from 15 residues. The germline V gene encodes CDR1 SGHRS and CDR2 YFSETQ. CDR3 bases: TGCGCCAGCGCGGGACAGGGGGCGGACACCGGGGAGCTGTTTTTT. It translates to CASAGQGADTGELFF.

This chain joins TRBV25-1 and TRBJ1-2; TRBD1 matches at 8 bases. Germline V CDR1 and CDR2: MGHDK, SYGVNS. This CDR3 spans 13 amino acids. Unmatched junction bases numbered 9, after V lost 6 bases and J lost 9 bases. The CDR3 nucleotides read TGTGCCAGCAGAGAACAGGGGGTTTATAGCTACACCTTC. Its protein product is CASREQGVYSYTF.

CDR3 sequence (DNA): TGTGCCAGCAGTTTAAGGTTCGGGGGGCTGAGCACCTTC. The encoded protein is CASSLRFGGLSTF. The chain uses TRBV27 and TRBJ1-2; D perhaps matches TRBD1 (6 bases). The CDR3 is 13 amino acids. Per germline, CDR1 MNHEY and CDR2 SMNVEV (reference sequence). Trimming removed 2 bases from V and 13 bases from J, with 17 bases in between.

The rearrangement joins TRBV7-9 to TRBJ1-2; D is possibly TRBD1 (6 bases). V was trimmed by 5 bases and J by 0 bases, leaving 13 bases between them. The CDR3 is 15 amino acids. Germline V lookup: CDR1 SEHNR, CDR2 FQNEAQ (reference sequence). CDR3 DNA: TGTGCCAGCAGCCTACAGGGAAAAGCTAACTATGGCTACACCTTC. It translates to CASSLQGKANYGYTF.

This chain joins TRBV15 and TRBJ2-1; weak D call: TRBD2 (6 bases). V was shortened by 3 bases and J by 7 bases, with 16 bases between the two germline ends. Germline lookup yields CDR1 LNHNV and CDR2 YYDKDF (reference sequence). The CDR3 spans 15 residues. CDR3 protein: CATSSRLASGNEQFF. CDR3 nucleotides: TGTGCCACCAGCAGTAGGCTAGCGAGTGGAAATGAGCAGTTCTTC. The complete variable domain, with remaining parts taken from reference TRBV15 and TRBJ2-1, reads DAMVIQNPRYQVTQFGKPVTLSCSQTLNHNVMYWYQQKSSQAPKLLFHYYDKDFNNEADTPDNFQSRRPNTSFCFLDIRSPGLGDTAMYLCATSSRLASGNEQFFGPGTRLTVL.

This clone was found once. J is TRBJ2-7 and V is TRBV19; TRBD1 or TRBD2 may be the D gene (6 bases each). Germline CDR1 reads LNHDA; CDR2 reads SQIVND (reference sequence). Trimming left V 6 bases short and J 0 bases short, with 18 bases between. There are 16 residues in the CDR3. CDR3 in DNA: TGTGCCAGTAGCACGGGGGTTGGGGGCGTCTCCTACGAGCAGTACTTC. Protein product: CASSTGVGGVSYEQYF.

Notes on this clone: This sample includes further DNA sequences coding for the same CDR3. The chain carries TRBV10-3 and TRBJ2-5, with D tentatively TRBD1 or TRBD2 (5 bases each). Germline-derived CDR1 and CDR2 are ENHRY and SYGVKD. This CDR3 is built from 13 residues. The V and J ends lost 2 bases and 4 bases respectively, with 8 bases between them. In DNA form, the CDR3 reads TGTGCCATCAGTGAGGGGGCGGGAGAGACCCAGTACTTC. Translating it yields CAISEGAGETQYF.

In this sample, this clone turned up once. V usage is TRBV6-1 and J usage is TRBJ2-7, with D perhaps matching TRBD2 (6 bases). The germline gives CDR1 MNHNS, CDR2 SASEGT. The V end was cut by 8 bases, the J end by 6 bases, with 23 bases between. The CDR3 consists of 15 residues. CDR3 DNA sequence: TGTGCCAGCTCTCCTATGGGGCTCCTGGAGGGCGAGCAGTACTTC. This encodes CASSPMGLLEGEQYF.

The chain has TRBV7-9 and TRBJ2-3; the D gene is possibly TRBD1 (5 bases). Germline CDR1 is SEHNR and CDR2 is FQNEAQ (reference sequence). The CDR3 is 13 amino acids. The V end lost 5 bases, the J end lost 3 bases, and 9 bases lay between the germline ends. The DNA for the CDR3 is TGTGCCAGCAGCGTTGACAGAACAGATACGCAGTATTTT. Encoded protein: CASSVDRTDTQYF.

The genes are TRBV27 and TRBJ2-7; D is unresolved. Per the germline V gene, CDR1 is MNHEY and CDR2 is SMNVEV (reference sequence). This CDR3 is built from 17 residues. With 5 bases removed from V and 4 bases from J, the gap between germline ends came to 24 bases. CDR3 amino acids: CASSPQAPPRRPYEQYF. The CDR3 DNA follows: TGTGCCAGCAGTCCCCAGGCCCCACCCAGAAGGCCATACGAGCAGTACTTC.

The V and J genes are TRBV7-2 and TRBJ2-3, with a possible D match to TRBD2 (6 bases). The V end was cut by 1 base, the J end by 2 bases, with 13 bases between. This CDR3 has 16 amino acids. Per germline, CDR1 SGHTA and CDR2 FQGNSA. The CDR3 reads CASSLVGGGFTDTQYF. CDR3 nucleotide sequence: TGTGCCAGCAGCTTAGTGGGGGGTGGGTTCACAGATACGCAGTATTTT.

The V gene is TRBV6-1, the J gene TRBJ2-5; 7 bases line up with TRBD1. Germline V gene lookup returns CDR1 MNHNS and CDR2 SASEGT. The V and J ends lost 7 bases and 2 bases, in that order; junction bases with no gene match: 10. The CDR3 runs 15 residues. The CDR3 sequence: CASTRTGPFQETQYF. The DNA of the CDR3 is TGTGCCAGCACCCGGACAGGACCATTTCAAGAGACCCAGTACTTC.